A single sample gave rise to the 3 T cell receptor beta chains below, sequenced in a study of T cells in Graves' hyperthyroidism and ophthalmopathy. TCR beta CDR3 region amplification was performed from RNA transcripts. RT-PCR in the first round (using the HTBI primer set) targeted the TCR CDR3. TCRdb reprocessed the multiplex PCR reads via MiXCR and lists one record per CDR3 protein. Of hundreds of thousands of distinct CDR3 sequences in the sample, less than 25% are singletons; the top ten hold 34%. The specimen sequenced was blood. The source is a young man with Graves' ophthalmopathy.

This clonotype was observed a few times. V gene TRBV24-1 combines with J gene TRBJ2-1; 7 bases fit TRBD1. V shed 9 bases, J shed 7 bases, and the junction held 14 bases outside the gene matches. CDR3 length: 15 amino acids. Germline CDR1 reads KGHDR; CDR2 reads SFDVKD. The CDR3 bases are TGTGCCACCGGCTTATTGGGACAGAGCTCAAATGAGCAGTTCTTC. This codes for CATGLLGQSSNEQFF.

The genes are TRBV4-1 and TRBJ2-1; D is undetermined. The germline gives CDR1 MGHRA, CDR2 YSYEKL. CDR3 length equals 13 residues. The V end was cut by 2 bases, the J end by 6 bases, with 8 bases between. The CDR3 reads CASSQPHPNEQFF. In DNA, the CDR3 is TGCGCCAGCAGCCAACCTCACCCCAATGAGCAGTTCTTC.

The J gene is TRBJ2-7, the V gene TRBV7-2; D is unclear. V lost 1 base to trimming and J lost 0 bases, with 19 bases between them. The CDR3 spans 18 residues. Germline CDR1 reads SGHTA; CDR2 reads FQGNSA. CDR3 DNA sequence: TGTGCCAGCAGCTTAGACTCAGTCACAAGGGCACTCTCCTACGAGCAGTACTTC. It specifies CASSLDSVTRALSYEQYF.